These T cell receptor beta chains were read from a single sample in a study of blood T cells in healthy people across ages. TCRdb re-derived calls from the 5' RACE reads in MiXCR, one entry per CDR3 protein. The table lists 1.5 million to 2 million distinct CDR3 sequences, 28% of them singletons. The material sequenced was blood. The origin of the receptors is a woman aged 30 to 39 in good health. Each CDR3 is given with its conserved first and last residue. Fields, in order: CDR3 protein, J gene, clone size, V gene, D gene. The D gene is left open where the match is weak. The listing skips clone size in some rows; elsewhere it reads once, few, many or a size class.

CASSQVTSGAKNIQYF,TRBJ2-4,few,TRBV4-1,-
CATSDSGFAGANVLTF,TRBJ2-6,few,TRBV24-1,-
CASSFTSGGSRGTDTQYF,TRBJ2-3,-,TRBV9,TRBD2
CASTSGVSGTQYF,TRBJ2-5,few,TRBV27,TRBD2
CASSMTGGGYEQYF,-,-,TRBV7-6,TRBD1
CSVSGGSSSYNEQFF,TRBJ2-1,few,TRBV29-1,TRBD2
CASSLGYGLTDTQYF,TRBJ2-3,few,TRBV5-1,-
CASSSPGQGSDEQYF,TRBJ2-7,many,TRBV6-5,TRBD1
CATSRAGMGETQYF,TRBJ2-5,-,TRBV15,-
CATKGISYEQYF,TRBJ2-7,many,TRBV10-3,-
CASSGGKGPGPYEQYF,TRBJ2-7,-,TRBV28,-
CASSWAYRGLRPHNEQFF,TRBJ2-1,-,TRBV12-3/TRBV12-4,-
CASRAASGRPDTQYF,TRBJ2-3,-,TRBV6-6,TRBD2
CAWKSGHRTNYGYTF,TRBJ1-2,-,TRBV30,-
CASSQILYNEQFF,TRBJ2-1,few,TRBV6-2/TRBV6-3,-
CSARDTSAGAYEQYF,-,few,TRBV20-1,TRBD2
CSATVPNLNTEAFF,TRBJ1-1,-,TRBV20-1,-
CSARGGLAGRFVNEQFF,TRBJ2-1,-,TRBV20-1,TRBD2
CSARISAASGTGELFF,TRBJ2-2,many,TRBV20-1,-
CASSFANRDYEQYF,-,few,TRBV27,-
CASSVRRDSVSAQYF,TRBJ2-3,-,TRBV7-8,-
CASGDEKLFF,TRBJ1-4,-,TRBV28,-